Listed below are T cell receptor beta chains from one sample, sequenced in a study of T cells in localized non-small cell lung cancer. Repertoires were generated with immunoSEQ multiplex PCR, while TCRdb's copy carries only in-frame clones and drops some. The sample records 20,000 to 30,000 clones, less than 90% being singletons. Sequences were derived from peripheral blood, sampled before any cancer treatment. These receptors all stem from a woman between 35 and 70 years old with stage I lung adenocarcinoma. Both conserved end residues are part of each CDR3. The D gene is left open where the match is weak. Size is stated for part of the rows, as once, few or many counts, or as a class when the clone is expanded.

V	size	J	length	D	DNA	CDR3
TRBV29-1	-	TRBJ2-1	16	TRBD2	TGCAGCGTTGAGGGGGGTCTAGCGGGTTCCTACAATGAGCAGTTCTTC	CSVEGGLAGSYNEQFF
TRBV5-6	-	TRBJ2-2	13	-	TGTGCCAGCAGCCTAGGAGGGTACGGGGAGCTGTTTTTT	CASSLGGYGELFF
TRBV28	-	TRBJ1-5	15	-	TGTGCCAGCATGAGGGGTCGGGATGGCAATCAGCCCCAGCATTTT	CASMRGRDGNQPQHF
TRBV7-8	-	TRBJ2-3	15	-	TGTGCCAGCAACCCCGGGAGACAGGGTTTAGATACGCAGTATTTT	CASNPGRQGLDTQYF
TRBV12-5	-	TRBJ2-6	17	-	TGTGCTAGTGGTGGCCCTGCAGGACAAAGTCGGGCCAACGTCCTGACTTTC	CASGGPAGQSRANVLTF
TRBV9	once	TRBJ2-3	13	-	TGTGCCAGCAGCCGACCTGCCCCAGATACGCAGTATTTT	CASSRPAPDTQYF
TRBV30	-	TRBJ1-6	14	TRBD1	TGTGCCTGGAGTGCCGGGACAGATAATTCACCCCTCCACTTT	CAWSAGTDNSPLHF
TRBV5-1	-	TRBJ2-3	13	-	TGCGCCAGCAGCTTGGGTGGAACAGATACGCAGTATTTT	CASSLGGTDTQYF
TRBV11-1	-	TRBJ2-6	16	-	TGTGCCAGCAGCTTGGGGACGGTCTCTGGGGCCAACGTCCTGACTTTC	CASSLGTVSGANVLTF
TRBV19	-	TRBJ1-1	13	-	TGTGCCAGTAGTAGGACAGAGAACACTGAAGCTTTCTTT	CASSRTENTEAFF
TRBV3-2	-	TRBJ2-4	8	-	TGTGCCAGCAGCCCCCAGGTCTTC	CASSPQVF
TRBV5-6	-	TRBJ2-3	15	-	TGTGCCAGCAGCATTTCGGGGACCTTCGCAGATACGCAGTATTTT	CASSISGTFADTQYF
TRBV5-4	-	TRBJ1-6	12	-	TGTGCCAGCAGCTTGGCGGAGTCACCCCTCCACTTT	CASSLAESPLHF
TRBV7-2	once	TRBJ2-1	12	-	TGTGCCAGCAGCTTAGATCGTAATGAGCAGTTCTTC	CASSLDRNEQFF
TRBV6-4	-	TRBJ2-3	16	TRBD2	TGTGCCAGCAGTGACTTGAGCGGGGGGGCCCCAGATACGCAGTATTTT	CASSDLSGGAPDTQYF
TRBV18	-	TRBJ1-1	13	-	TGTGCCAGCTCAGCCACCCTTGACACTGAAGCTTTCTTT	CASSATLDTEAFF
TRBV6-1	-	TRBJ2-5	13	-	TGTGCCAGCAGTGTTAACAGGGCGGAGACCCAGTACTTC	CASSVNRAETQYF
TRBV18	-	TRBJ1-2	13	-	TGTGCCAGCTCACCCCGGGAAAGAGATGGCTACACCTTC	CASSPRERDGYTF
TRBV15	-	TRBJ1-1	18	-	TGTGCCACCAGCAGAGTGAGGGGCCTGCTCCTTATGAACACTGAAGCTTTCTTT	CATSRVRGLLLMNTEAFF
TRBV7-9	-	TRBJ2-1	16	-	TGTGCCAGCAGCTTATTCTCAGGGGTAGGGGGCAATGAGCAGTTCTTC	CASSLFSGVGGNEQFF
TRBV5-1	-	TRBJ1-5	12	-	TGCGCCAGCAGCTTAGAGGATCAGCCCCAGCATTTT	CASSLEDQPQHF
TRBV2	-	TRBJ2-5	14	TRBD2	TGTGCCAGCAATAGCGGGGGGGCCCAAGAGACCCAGTACTTC	CASNSGGAQETQYF
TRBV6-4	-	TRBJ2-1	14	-	TGTGCCAGCAGTGCTAGGGTCGGAGGTGATGAGCAGTTCTTC	CASSARVGGDEQFF
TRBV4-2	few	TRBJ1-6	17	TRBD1	TGTGCCAGCAGCCAAGAGCCAGGGGGAGGGAGCGGGTCACCCCTCCACTTT	CASSQEPGGGSGSPLHF
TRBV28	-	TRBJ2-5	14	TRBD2	TGTGCCAGCAGTTCACTAAGGGAGGGGGAGACCCAGTACTTC	CASSSLREGETQYF
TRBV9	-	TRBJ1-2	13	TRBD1	TGTGCCAGCAGCGTAGCTAGGGACAGGCCTTACACCTTC	CASSVARDRPYTF
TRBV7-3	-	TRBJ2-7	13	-	TGTGCCAGCAGCTTAAGGTTAGGGGACGAGCAGTACTTC	CASSLRLGDEQYF
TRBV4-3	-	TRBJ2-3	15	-	TGCGCCAGCAGCCGGGACGGGTACTTCACAGATACGCAGTATTTT	CASSRDGYFTDTQYF
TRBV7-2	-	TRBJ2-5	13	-	TGTGCCAGCAGCGTCACCCGGGCAGAGACCCAGTACTTC	CASSVTRAETQYF
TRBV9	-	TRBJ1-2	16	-	TGTGCCAGCAGCGTAGGGCCAGTTCCAGCTAACTATGGCTACACCTTC	CASSVGPVPANYGYTF
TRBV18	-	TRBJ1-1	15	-	TGTGCCAGCTCACCATCGGGGATGTCGAACACTGAAGCTTTCTTT	CASSPSGMSNTEAFF
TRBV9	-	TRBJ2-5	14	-	TGTGCCAGCAGCGTGGGGACTCTGCAAGAGACCCAGTACTTC	CASSVGTLQETQYF
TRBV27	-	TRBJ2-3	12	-	TGTGCCAGCAAAAGCAGTGGCGATACGCAGTATTTT	CASKSSGDTQYF
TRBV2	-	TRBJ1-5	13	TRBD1	TGTGCCAGCAGGGGACAGGGCAATCAGCCCCAGCATTTT	CASRGQGNQPQHF
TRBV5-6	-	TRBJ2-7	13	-	TGTGCCAGCACGAGAGGGCTGGACTACGAGCAGTACTTC	CASTRGLDYEQYF
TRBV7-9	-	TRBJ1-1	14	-	TGTGCCAGCAGCAACGGACACAGCAACACTGAAGCTTTCTTT	CASSNGHSNTEAFF
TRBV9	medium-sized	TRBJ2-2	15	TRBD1	TGTGCCAGCAGCGCCCGGGACAGGGGAAGAGGGGAGCTGTTTTTT	CASSARDRGRGELFF
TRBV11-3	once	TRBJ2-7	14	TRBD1	TGTGCCAGCAGTCCGACAGGGGGCAGCTACGAGCAGTACTTC	CASSPTGGSYEQYF
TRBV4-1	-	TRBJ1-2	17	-	TGCGCCAGCAGCCAAGATCTAGTTTTCTCGGGAGAATATGGCTACACCTTC	CASSQDLVFSGEYGYTF
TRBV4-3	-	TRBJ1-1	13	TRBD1	TGCGCCAGCAGCCAAGTTGCAGGGGGGGAAGCTTTCTTT	CASSQVAGGEAFF
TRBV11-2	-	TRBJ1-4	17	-	TGTGCCAGCAGCTTAGGTAGACAAGGCCATCGCAGCGAAAAACTGTTTTTT	CASSLGRQGHRSEKLFF
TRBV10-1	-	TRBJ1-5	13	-	TGCGCCAGCAGTGAGGGACATTCTCAGCCCCAGCATTTT	CASSEGHSQPQHF
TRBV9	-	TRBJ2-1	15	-	TGTGCCAGCAGCGTAGTATCTAGTCACTACAATGAGCAGTTCTTC	CASSVVSSHYNEQFF
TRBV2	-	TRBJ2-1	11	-	TGTGCCAGCAGCCTCGAGGATGAGCAGTTCTTC	CASSLEDEQFF
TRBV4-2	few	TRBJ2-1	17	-	TGTGCCAGCAGCCAAGTTTTTAGCCATAGCTCCTACAATGAGCAGTTCTTC	CASSQVFSHSSYNEQFF
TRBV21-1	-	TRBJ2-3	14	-	TGTGCCAGCAGCAAAAACGGGGGCACGGATACGCAGTATTTT	CASSKNGGTDTQYF
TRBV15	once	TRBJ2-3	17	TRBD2	TGTGCCACCAGCAGGGGATTACTAGCGGGGGGACGGGATACGCAGTATTTT	CATSRGLLAGGRDTQYF